One sample yielded the 3 T cell receptor beta chains listed below, sequenced in a study of blood T cell repertoires in COVID-19. The protocol was immunoSEQ multiplex PCR, while the TCRdb copy is restricted to in-frame clones and leaves out a portion. The sample contains approximately 80,000 clones, 70% to 90% of which appear only once. The sample was peripheral blood. The receptors originated from a woman over 75 with COVID-19, enrolled during active disease.

The rearrangement joins TRBV18 to TRBJ2-3; D is perhaps TRBD2 (5 bases). V gave up 2 bases and J gave up 8 bases, with 20 bases separating them. This CDR3 is built from 16 residues. Germline V lookup: CDR1 KGHSH, CDR2 LQKENI. CDR3 nucleotides: TGTGCCAGCTCACCAATGGGGAGCGGCACCTCGGTTACGCAGTATTTT. Protein product: CASSPMGSGTSVTQYF.

Here the CDR3 DNA reads TGTGCCAGCGACTCGATAGCCAAAAACATTCAGTACTTC. It yields the protein CASDSIAKNIQYF. The chain has TRBV28 and TRBJ2-4; D gene unclear. The CDR3 runs 13 residues. Per the germline V gene, CDR1 is MDHEN and CDR2 is SYDVKM. Trimming cost V 8 bases and J 0 bases, with 8 bases left between them.

The CDR3 nucleotides are TGTGCCAGCAGTTTATCGGGGGGTGAAGCTTTCTTT. Translation: CASSLSGGEAFF. The chain employs TRBV27 and TRBJ1-1, with D maybe TRBD1 (5 bases). Looked up from germline, CDR1 is MNHEY and CDR2 is SMNVEV (reference sequence). Trimming took 0 bases from V and 7 from J, leaving 6 bases between them. The CDR3 consists of 12 residues.